Given below is one T cell receptor (beta chain) in context. Its matching antigen is unknown. The data belong to a study of T cell responses to AZD1222 COVID-19 vaccine. TCRdb's table, derived via immunoSEQ multiplex PCR, lists solely in-frame clones and lacks some. The table has about 120,000 clones, around 88% seen once. Broader study findings: At study baseline, merely five or six AZD1222 recipients were seropositive. In a largely white British group with more females than males, clonal diversity was possibly underestimated. All repertoire sampling was performed exclusively after the peak T cell response. Nearly half of unique spike-specific TCRs reportedly avoided B.1.351 and B.1.1.7 mutated regions.

The CDR3 contains 13 residues. V lost 9 bases to trimming and J lost 4 bases, with 15 bases between them. The germline CDR1 and CDR2 sequences are SGHAT and FQNNGV. Source: peripheral blood, taken on day 0 of AZD1222 vaccination. The receptor's source is an adult in good health. The V gene is TRBV11-2, the J gene TRBJ2-5, with D perhaps matching TRBD1 or TRBD2 (7 bases each). The CDR3: CARDTGEGETQYF. The DNA of the CDR3 is TGTGCCAGGGATACAGGGGAGGGAGAGACCCAGTACTTC. Complete variable domain (other parts from reference TRBV11-2 and TRBJ2-5): EAGVAQSPRYKIIEKRQSVAFWCNPISGHATLYWYQQILGQGPKLLIQFQNNGVVDDSQLPKDRFSAERLKGVDSTLKIQPAKLEDSAVYLCARDTGEGETQYFGPGTRLLVL.